The T cell receptor beta chain described here comes from a study of OX40 agonist ivuxolimab in advanced cancers. V lost 6 bases and J lost 7, with 10 bases in between. This CDR3 region has 11 residues. CDR1 MNHNS and CDR2 SASEGT come from the germline V gene. Assay used: immunoSEQ multiplex PCR; TCRdb lists only in-frame clones, some missing. The sample has about 12,000 clones, more than 75% seen once; the top ten hold approximately 50%. This clonotype was obtained from an adult with an advanced solid tumor such as melanoma, head and neck, liver or kidney cancer. This sequence joins TRBV6-1 and TRBJ2-7, with D perhaps TRBD1 or TRBD2 (5 bases each). The sample here was CD4+ or CD8+ T cells sorted from blood, taken in a trial of the OX40 agonist ivuxolimab. Written as DNA, the CDR3 is TGTGCCAGCAGCCAGGGCGGGGAGCAGTACTTC. This encodes CASSQGGEQYF.